The 13 T cell receptor beta chains listed next were all sequenced from one sample in a study of blood T cell repertoires in COVID-19. The data were produced by immunoSEQ multiplex PCR, yet TCRdb's version contains in-frame clones alone and is incomplete. Altogether approximately 160,000 clones are present, 65% to 80% being singletons, with the ten largest covering roughly 8.6%. The sequenced sample was peripheral blood. The source of these receptors is a man between 60 and 75 years old with acute or convalescent COVID-19.

This chain connects TRBV13 to TRBJ1-1; D remains unclear. The germline gives CDR1 PRHDT, CDR2 FYEKMQ (reference sequence). CDR3 length equals 14 residues. The germline V and J ends were trimmed by 1 base and 0 bases, with 6 bases remaining between them. The CDR3 sequence: CASSLELMNTEAFF. CDR3 in DNA: TGTGCCAGCAGCTTAGAACTGATGAACACTGAAGCTTTCTTT.

V and J are TRBV2 and TRBJ1-6; the D is unclear. Trimming took off 5 bases at V and 0 bases at J, with 8 bases between the two ends. CDR3 length equals 15 residues. From germline, CDR1 is SNHLY and CDR2 FYNNEI. The CDR3 loop is CASSLQSSYNSPLHF. The CDR3 nucleotides are TGTGCCAGCAGTTTACAGAGCTCCTATAATTCACCCCTCCACTTT.

V and J are TRBV11-3 and TRBJ2-7; D gene unclear. V dropped 1 base and J dropped 7 bases, with 17 bases sitting between them. The germline CDR1 and CDR2 sequences are SGHNT and YENEEA. This CDR3 has 15 amino acids. The CDR3 sequence: CASSLGPEPSREQYF. CDR3 in DNA: TGTGCCAGCAGCTTAGGGCCAGAACCCTCCAGGGAGCAGTACTTC.

The V call is TRBV24-1, the J call TRBJ1-2, with TRBD1 as a possible D gene (6 bases). The germline CDR1 and CDR2 sequences are KGHDR and SFDVKD. The CDR3 totals 15 residues. V lost 7 bases and J 7 bases, leaving 21 bases between the germline ends. The CDR3 protein is CATSGSGQTLPGYTF. The CDR3 DNA reads as TGTGCCACCAGCGGCTCCGGACAGACCCTACCTGGCTACACCTTC.

V gene TRBV2 combines with J gene TRBJ1-2, with D perhaps TRBD1 (6 bases). Looked up from germline, CDR1 is SNHLY and CDR2 is FYNNEI. Trimming shortened V by 7 bases and J by 3 bases, and 15 bases separated the two germline ends. This CDR3 region has 14 residues. The CDR3 sequence: CASTSGESDYGYTF. CDR3 bases: TGTGCCAGCACCTCAGGGGAGTCAGACTATGGCTACACCTTC.

The V call is TRBV4-2, the J call TRBJ2-7, with 10 bases identical to TRBD1. With V trimmed by 4 bases and J by 2 bases, 8 bases remained unmatched. The CDR3 is made up of 16 amino acids. The germline V gene has CDR1 LGHNA and CDR2 YNFKEQ. The CDR3: CASSLPGGTGAYEQYF. CDR3 bases: TGTGCCAGCAGCCTCCCCGGCGGGACAGGGGCCTACGAGCAGTACTTC.

The chain couples TRBV6-6 to TRBJ1-5, with 7 bases matching TRBD1. The V gene's germline CDR1 is MNHNY and CDR2 SVGAGI (reference sequence). The CDR3 is made up of 16 amino acids. V lost 6 bases to trimming and J lost 8 bases; unmatched junction nucleotides: 16. The CDR3 reads CASRSRGGSKSEPQHF. As DNA, the CDR3 is TGTGCCAGCAGGAGTAGAGGGGGCTCTAAATCAGAGCCCCAGCATTTT.

Regarding this clone: The sample contains more than one DNA sequence encoding this CDR3. The chain couples TRBV6-2 or TRBV6-3 to TRBJ2-7; perhaps TRBD1 as D (5 bases). The V end was cut by 6 bases, the J end by 4 bases, with 7 bases between. The CDR3 contains 11 residues. The germline V gene has CDR1 MNHEY and CDR2 SVGEGT. For the CDR3, the DNA is TGTGCCAGCAGCACAGGTTACGAGCAGTACTTC. This gives the protein CASSTGYEQYF.

This clone appeared a few times. The chain joins TRBV5-5 to TRBJ2-2, with a tentative D call TRBD2 (5 bases). The germline V and J ends were trimmed by 5 bases and 5 bases, with 16 bases remaining between them. Germline V CDR1 and CDR2: SGHKS, YYEKEE (reference sequence). The CDR3 has 15 amino acids. CDR3 sequence reads: CASSFADWETGELFF. CDR3 DNA: TGTGCCAGCAGTTTTGCGGACTGGGAGACCGGGGAGCTGTTTTTT. Together with reference TRBV5-5 and TRBJ2-2, the CDR3 gives the full variable domain: DAGVTQSPTHLIKTRGQQVTLRCSPISGHKSVSWYQQVLGQGPQFIFQYYEKEERGRGNFPDRFSARQFPNYSSELNVNALLLGDSALYLCASSFADWETGELFFGEGSRLTVL.

This clone was detected only once. The chain links TRBV30 to TRBJ2-2; tentatively, D is TRBD2 (6 bases). Germline V gives CDR1 GTSNPN, CDR2 SVGIG (reference sequence). CDR3 length: 12 amino acids. Trimming pared 1 base from V and 6 bases from J, leaving 6 bases between. The CDR3 sequence is CAWSGGAGELFF. The CDR3 DNA sequence: TGTGCCTGGAGTGGGGGGGCCGGGGAGCTGTTTTTT.

V and J are TRBV6-2 or TRBV6-3 and TRBJ1-4, with 10 bases aligning to TRBD1. CDR1 is MNHEY and CDR2 is SVGEGT in the germline V gene. With V trimmed by 2 bases and J by 10 bases, 7 bases remained unmatched. CDR3 length equals 15 residues. CDR3 in amino acids: CASSYATGGGGKLFF. CDR3 DNA: TGTGCCAGCAGTTACGCGACAGGGGGCGGTGGAAAACTGTTTTTT.

The chain joins TRBV18 to TRBJ1-2, with D unclear. From germline, CDR1 is KGHSH and CDR2 LQKENI. V was shortened by 3 bases and J by 3 bases, with 14 bases between the two germline ends. The length of the CDR3 is 15 residues. This CDR3 is CASSPRSASHYGYTF. The CDR3 nucleotides read TGTGCCAGCTCACCGCGATCCGCCTCCCACTATGGCTACACCTTC.

The chain joins TRBV20-1 to TRBJ1-1; D is perhaps TRBD1 (5 bases). CDR3 length equals 11 residues. Germline V gene data show CDR1 as DFQATT and CDR2 as SNEGSKA (reference sequence). The germline V and J ends were trimmed by 2 bases and 6 bases, with 7 bases remaining between them. The CDR3 sequence: CSARRQSEAFF. The CDR3 DNA follows: TGCAGTGCTAGACGACAGTCTGAAGCTTTCTTT.